The rows below give T cell receptor beta chains drawn from one sample of a study of cytomegalovirus exposure and HLA in healthy donors. Sequencing used immunoSEQ multiplex PCR; TCRdb keeps in-frame clones, though not all of them. Among 150,000 to 200,000 clones listed, 91% were seen once. The sequencing sample was made of PBMCs. The receptors derive from a woman aged 18 to 35 in good health and CMV-seropositive. Both conserved end residues are part of each CDR3. The D gene is left open where the match is weak. Expanded clones are given a class, and other clones once, few, many or no size at all.

CDR3 protein: CASRETGDTQYF
CDR3 DNA: TGTGCCAGCAGAGAGACAGGGGATACGCAGTATTTT
V gene: TRBV6-1
D gene: TRBD1
J gene: TRBJ2-3
clone size: NA

CDR3 protein: CASSWGTDEAFF
CDR3 DNA: TGCGCCAGCAGCTGGGGGACAGATGAAGCTTTCTTT
V gene: TRBV5-1
D gene: TRBD1
J gene: TRBJ1-1
clone size: NA

CDR3 protein: CSVEEPSGGPSTDTQYF
CDR3 DNA: TGCAGCGTTGAAGAGCCTAGCGGGGGGCCTAGCACAGATACGCAGTATTTT
V gene: TRBV29-1
D gene: TRBD2
J gene: TRBJ2-3
clone size: NA

CDR3 protein: CASSYGQGNTEAFF
CDR3 DNA: TGTGCCAGCAGCTACGGACAGGGGAACACTGAAGCTTTCTTT
V gene: TRBV11-2
D gene: TRBD1
J gene: TRBJ1-1
clone size: NA

CDR3 protein: CASSETSGRYGYEQYF
CDR3 DNA: TGTGCCAGCAGTGAAACTAGCGGGAGATACGGGTACGAGCAGTACTTC
V gene: TRBV2
D gene: TRBD2
J gene: TRBJ2-7
clone size: NA

CDR3 protein: CASSDIQRGTTDTQYF
CDR3 DNA: TGTGCCAGCAGTGACATCCAGCGGGGTACGACAGATACGCAGTATTTT
V gene: TRBV2
D gene: TRBD2
J gene: TRBJ2-3
clone size: NA

CDR3 protein: CASSVDVTNTGELFF
CDR3 DNA: TGTGCCAGCAGCGTAGATGTTACGAACACCGGGGAGCTGTTTTTT
V gene: TRBV9
D gene: NA
J gene: TRBJ2-2
clone size: NA

CDR3 protein: CASRPGTGGGTEAFF
CDR3 DNA: TGTGCCAGCAGACCCGGGACAGGGGGTGGGACTGAAGCTTTCTTT
V gene: TRBV2
D gene: TRBD1
J gene: TRBJ1-1
clone size: NA

CDR3 protein: CASSLIVQGNTEAFF
CDR3 DNA: TGTGCCAGCAGCTTAATTGTTCAGGGGAACACTGAAGCTTTCTTT
V gene: TRBV7-9
D gene: NA
J gene: TRBJ1-1
clone size: NA

CDR3 protein: CASSWPGTGPHEQYF
CDR3 DNA: TGTGCCAGCAGCTGGCCAGGGACAGGGCCCCACGAGCAGTACTTC
V gene: TRBV5-6
D gene: TRBD1
J gene: TRBJ2-7
clone size: NA

CDR3 protein: CASSSGQGISYGYTF
CDR3 DNA: TGTGCCAGCAGCTCCGGACAGGGAATATCCTATGGCTACACCTTC
V gene: TRBV5-5
D gene: TRBD1
J gene: TRBJ1-2
clone size: NA

CDR3 protein: CASSLDAPRGTDTQYF
CDR3 DNA: TGCGCCAGCAGCTTGGACGCCCCCCGAGGGACAGATACGCAGTATTTT
V gene: TRBV5-1
D gene: NA
J gene: TRBJ2-3
clone size: NA

CDR3 protein: CASSQEHGSTDTQYF
CDR3 DNA: TGCGCCAGCAGCCAAGAACACGGGAGCACAGATACGCAGTATTTT
V gene: TRBV4-3
D gene: NA
J gene: TRBJ2-3
clone size: NA

CDR3 protein: CASSQETGRQPQHF
CDR3 DNA: TGCGCCAGCAGCCAAGAGACAGGGCGTCAGCCCCAGCATTTT
V gene: TRBV4-3
D gene: TRBD1
J gene: TRBJ1-5
clone size: NA

CDR3 protein: CASRGRQGTSLREQFF
CDR3 DNA: TGCGCCAGCCGGGGCCGTCAAGGGACTAGCCTCAGGGAGCAGTTCTTC
V gene: TRBV5-1
D gene: TRBD2
J gene: TRBJ2-1
clone size: NA

CDR3 protein: CASSQDPGQGADTQYF
CDR3 DNA: TGTGCCAGCAGCCAAGATCCGGGACAGGGGGCAGATACGCAGTATTTT
V gene: TRBV4-2
D gene: TRBD1
J gene: TRBJ2-3
clone size: NA

CDR3 protein: CAWGDSYEQYF
CDR3 DNA: TGTGCCTGGGGAGACAGCTACGAGCAGTACTTC
V gene: TRBV30
D gene: NA
J gene: TRBJ2-7
clone size: NA

CDR3 protein: CASSERAGVETQYF
CDR3 DNA: TGTGCCAGCAGCGAGAGGGCGGGAGTTGAGACCCAGTACTTC
V gene: TRBV5-6
D gene: TRBD2
J gene: TRBJ2-5
clone size: NA

CDR3 protein: CASNPRGEGGYNEQFF
CDR3 DNA: TGTGCCAGTAATCCCCGGGGGGAGGGAGGGTACAATGAGCAGTTCTTC
V gene: TRBV19
D gene: TRBD2
J gene: TRBJ2-1
clone size: once

CDR3 protein: CASSYAILNTEAFF
CDR3 DNA: TGTGCCAGCAGTTACGCGATATTGAACACTGAAGCTTTCTTT
V gene: TRBV6-5
D gene: NA
J gene: TRBJ1-1
clone size: NA

CDR3 protein: CASSESGTGGSKSYGYTF
CDR3 DNA: TGTGCCAGCAGTGAGTCCGGGACAGGGGGGTCGAAGAGCTATGGCTACACCTTC
V gene: TRBV2
D gene: TRBD1
J gene: TRBJ1-2
clone size: NA

CDR3 protein: CAAAPGQGIGNTIYF
CDR3 DNA: TGTGCCGCCGCACCGGGACAGGGGATCGGAAACACCATATATTTT
V gene: TRBV19
D gene: TRBD1
J gene: TRBJ1-3
clone size: NA

CDR3 protein: CSVEDTGPDYGYTF
CDR3 DNA: TGCAGCGTTGAAGACACAGGGCCCGACTATGGCTACACCTTC
V gene: TRBV29-1
D gene: NA
J gene: TRBJ1-2
clone size: NA

CDR3 protein: CASSQDMDSPNEQFF
CDR3 DNA: TGTGCCAGCAGCCAAGATATGGACAGCCCCAATGAGCAGTTCTTC
V gene: TRBV4-2
D gene: NA
J gene: TRBJ2-1
clone size: NA

CDR3 protein: CASARANTGELFF
CDR3 DNA: TGTGCCAGCGCGAGGGCTAACACCGGGGAGCTGTTTTTT
V gene: TRBV7-9
D gene: NA
J gene: TRBJ2-2
clone size: NA

CDR3 protein: CASTGQGANEQFF
CDR3 DNA: TGCGCCAGCACGGGACAGGGGGCGAATGAGCAGTTCTTC
V gene: TRBV10-2
D gene: TRBD1
J gene: TRBJ2-1
clone size: once

CDR3 protein: CASSQDTQTRLTSGGKQYF
CDR3 DNA: TGCGCCAGCAGCCAAGATACACAAACACGATTAACTAGCGGGGGGAAGCAGTACTTC
V gene: TRBV4-1
D gene: TRBD2
J gene: TRBJ2-7
clone size: NA

CDR3 protein: CASSSLGSTDTQYF
CDR3 DNA: TGTGCCAGCAGCTCCCTCGGTAGCACAGATACGCAGTATTTT
V gene: TRBV7-2
D gene: NA
J gene: TRBJ2-3
clone size: once

CDR3 protein: CASSFGGEREQYF
CDR3 DNA: TGCGCCAGCAGCTTTGGGGGGGAACGCGAGCAGTACTTC
V gene: TRBV5-1
D gene: TRBD2
J gene: TRBJ2-7
clone size: NA

CDR3 protein: CASSVGEGGRYEQYF
CDR3 DNA: TGTGCCAGCAGCGTAGGGGAGGGAGGGCGGTACGAGCAGTACTTC
V gene: TRBV9
D gene: TRBD2
J gene: TRBJ2-7
clone size: NA

CDR3 protein: CASSFGQTFDTGELFF
CDR3 DNA: TGTGCCAGCAGTTTCGGACAGACCTTCGACACCGGGGAGCTGTTTTTT
V gene: TRBV11-2
D gene: NA
J gene: TRBJ2-2
clone size: few

CDR3 protein: CASSPGGSGRLNEQYF
CDR3 DNA: TGTGCCAGCAGCCCCGGGGGTAGCGGGAGATTAAACGAGCAGTACTTC
V gene: TRBV7-2
D gene: TRBD2
J gene: TRBJ2-7
clone size: NA

CDR3 protein: CASSYSGQDYSPLHF
CDR3 DNA: TGTGCCAGCAGTTATTCAGGACAGGATTATTCACCCCTCCACTTT
V gene: TRBV6-9
D gene: TRBD1
J gene: TRBJ1-6
clone size: NA

CDR3 protein: CASSDSGRSSVNEQFF
CDR3 DNA: TGTGCCAGCAGTGACTCGGGCAGGTCATCAGTCAATGAGCAGTTCTTC
V gene: TRBV6-4
D gene: NA
J gene: TRBJ2-1
clone size: NA

CDR3 protein: CATRRLVGGELFF
CDR3 DNA: TGTGCCACCAGGAGACTAGTAGGCGGGGAGCTGTTTTTT
V gene: TRBV15
D gene: NA
J gene: TRBJ2-2
clone size: NA

CDR3 protein: CASSGDWADTQYF
CDR3 DNA: TGCGCCAGTAGCGGGGATTGGGCAGATACGCAGTATTTT
V gene: TRBV10-2
D gene: TRBD2
J gene: TRBJ2-3
clone size: NA

CDR3 protein: CASSLGGTYEQYF
CDR3 DNA: TGTGCCAGCAGCTTGGGAGGGACCTACGAGCAGTACTTC
V gene: TRBV13
D gene: TRBD2
J gene: TRBJ2-7
clone size: NA

CDR3 protein: CASSWSRGKGYTF
CDR3 DNA: TGTGCCAGCAGTTGGTCGCGGGGGAAGGGCTACACCTTC
V gene: TRBV28
D gene: NA
J gene: TRBJ1-2
clone size: NA

CDR3 protein: CASSLVSHYGYTF
CDR3 DNA: TGTGCCAGCAGCTTAGTCTCCCACTATGGCTACACCTTC
V gene: TRBV7-9
D gene: NA
J gene: TRBJ1-2
clone size: NA

CDR3 protein: CASSQVRLAGVHEQFF
CDR3 DNA: TGTGCCAGCAGCCAAGTGCGTCTAGCGGGAGTACATGAGCAGTTCTTC
V gene: TRBV4-2
D gene: TRBD2
J gene: TRBJ2-1
clone size: NA

CDR3 protein: CAWSSGQGEEKLFF
CDR3 DNA: TGTGCCTGGAGTTCAGGTCAGGGGGAAGAAAAACTGTTTTTT
V gene: TRBV30
D gene: TRBD1
J gene: TRBJ1-4
clone size: NA

CDR3 protein: CASSHLDRGDIQYF
CDR3 DNA: TGTGCCAGCAGTCACTTAGACAGGGGCGACATTCAGTACTTC
V gene: TRBV7-8
D gene: TRBD1
J gene: TRBJ2-4
clone size: NA